This section outlines one T cell receptor (beta chain) sequence together with its context. Its antigen remains unknown. Generated by immunoSEQ multiplex PCR, the TCRdb table keeps only in-frame clones and is missing some. The sample lists 950,000 to 1,100,000 clones, roughly 70% occurring once. This entry is derived from a study of shared clonotypes between healthy human individuals. Study information: Every donor yielded three CD4 naive, three CD4 memory, two CD8 naive and one CD8 memory plate.

Whole-study findings and limits: Across subsets, estimated richness was generally greater for naive than for memory populations. Rarefaction gave evidence that sorted-subset sequencing remained incomplete despite large depth.

The sequenced material came from memory CD4+ T cells sorted from blood. The subset is: CD45RA-negative fraction. This receptor was obtained from a man younger than 30 in good health.

The CDR3 nucleotides are TGTGCCAGCTCACCTCTCGGGGGTACGGATCAGCCCCAGCATTTT. Translated: CASSPLGGTDQPQHF. The chain uses TRBV18 and TRBJ1-5, with D perhaps matching TRBD1 (5 bases). This CDR3 spans 15 amino acids. The V and J ends lost 3 bases and 5 bases respectively, with 14 bases between them. Germline-derived CDR1 and CDR2 are KGHSH and LQKENI.